The rows below give T cell receptor beta chains drawn from one sample of a study of T cell responses to AZD1222 COVID-19 vaccine. Assay used: immunoSEQ multiplex PCR; TCRdb lists only in-frame clones, some missing. The data show roughly 200,000 clones, 90% to 95% seen once. Source: peripheral blood, taken on day 0 of MenACWY control vaccination. These receptors originate from an adult in good health. The CDR3 runs from the conserved cysteine through the conserved F or W. The D gene is left open where the match is weak.

V: TRBV6-6
D: NA
J: TRBJ1-2
DNA: TGTGCCAGCAGTTACTCTCAGGGTCCCAATCTCTATGGCTACACCTTC
CDR3: CASSYSQGPNLYGYTF

V: TRBV10-3
D: TRBD1
J: TRBJ1-2
DNA: TGTGCCATCATCGACGGGACAGCTAACTATGGCTACACCTTC
CDR3: CAIIDGTANYGYTF

V: TRBV25-1
D: NA
J: TRBJ1-4
DNA: TGTGCCAGCAGGGGAGGCTTAGATAATGAAAAACTGTTTTTT
CDR3: CASRGGLDNEKLFF

V: TRBV5-1
D: TRBD2
J: TRBJ2-1
DNA: TGCGCCAGCAGCTTTGGCGGGGGGTCTCAATACAATGAGCAGTTCTTC
CDR3: CASSFGGGSQYNEQFF

V: TRBV15
D: TRBD1
J: TRBJ1-6
DNA: TGTGCCACCAGCGGCCGGACAGGGAGGGGAAGCTCCTATAATTCACCCCTCCACTTT
CDR3: CATSGRTGRGSSYNSPLHF

V: TRBV10-2
D: NA
J: TRBJ1-5
DNA: TGCGCCAGCAGTCAGGGGATGGGTCAGCCCCAGCATTTT
CDR3: CASSQGMGQPQHF

V: TRBV7-6
D: NA
J: TRBJ2-7
DNA: TGTGCCAGCAGCTTAGCCGGCCCGGGCGAGCAGTACTTC
CDR3: CASSLAGPGEQYF

V: TRBV27
D: TRBD1
J: TRBJ1-5
DNA: TGTGCCAGCAGTTCTTGGGACAGGGGGAGCAATCAGCCCCAGCATTTT
CDR3: CASSSWDRGSNQPQHF

V: TRBV7-2
D: TRBD2
J: TRBJ2-1
DNA: TGTGCCAGCAGCTCGACGGCGGCTAGCGGGGGGTGGGAGCAGTTCTTC
CDR3: CASSSTAASGGWEQFF

V: TRBV24-1
D: NA
J: TRBJ1-2
DNA: TGTGCCACCAGTGATTCTCGTCGCAGGGACGACCCTTCTGGCTACACCTTC
CDR3: CATSDSRRRDDPSGYTF

V: TRBV5-6
D: TRBD1
J: TRBJ2-1
DNA: TGTGCCAGCAGCTTGGGAGGGGGCCTTTACAATGAGCAGTTCTTC
CDR3: CASSLGGGLYNEQFF

V: TRBV3-1/TRBV3-2
D: NA
J: TRBJ1-2
DNA: TGTGCCAGCAGCCAAGGACAGTCCTATGGCTACACCTTC
CDR3: CASSQGQSYGYTF

V: TRBV12-3/TRBV12-4
D: NA
J: TRBJ1-2
DNA: TGTGCCAGCAGTGGAATGGGACTAGGTGGCTACACCTTC
CDR3: CASSGMGLGGYTF

V: TRBV18
D: NA
J: TRBJ1-6
DNA: TGTGCCAGCTCACCAGCTGCCAGGGGATCACCCCTCCACTTT
CDR3: CASSPAARGSPLHF

V: TRBV4-1
D: TRBD1
J: TRBJ1-2
DNA: TGCGCCAGCAGCCACGGGACAGGGATCCTCGTCTATGGCTACACCTTC
CDR3: CASSHGTGILVYGYTF

V: TRBV12-5
D: NA
J: TRBJ1-6
DNA: TGTGCTAGTGGTTTGTGGCAGGCCACCCCGAGTTCACCCCTCCACTTT
CDR3: CASGLWQATPSSPLHF

V: TRBV7-9
D: NA
J: TRBJ2-1
DNA: TGTGCCAGCAGCTCAGTGGGGTATGAGCAGTTCTTC
CDR3: CASSSVGYEQFF

V: TRBV6-5
D: NA
J: TRBJ1-2
DNA: TGTGCCAGCAGTTACTCGCGACAGGTCTTTGGCTACACCTTC
CDR3: CASSYSRQVFGYTF

V: TRBV28
D: NA
J: TRBJ1-2
DNA: TGTGCCAGCACCCCTACCCCTGAAGGCCATGGCTACACCTTC
CDR3: CASTPTPEGHGYTF

V: TRBV28
D: NA
J: TRBJ1-2
DNA: TGTGCCAGCAGTTCCGGACGGGTTCGCTATGGCTACACCTTC
CDR3: CASSSGRVRYGYTF

V: TRBV29-1
D: TRBD1
J: TRBJ1-1
DNA: TGCAGCGTGGGACAGGGGTCGGGAGGGAACACTGAAGCTTTCTTT
CDR3: CSVGQGSGGNTEAFF

V: TRBV10-1
D: TRBD2
J: TRBJ2-2
DNA: TGCGCCGGACTATTAGCGGGCCAAAGCGGGGAGCTGTTTTTT
CDR3: CAGLLAGQSGELFF

V: TRBV7-3
D: NA
J: TRBJ1-5
DNA: TGTGCCAGCAGTCAAGACAGAAATCAGCCCCAGCATTTT
CDR3: CASSQDRNQPQHF